This T cell receptor beta chain was sequenced during a study of a mutant IDH1 vaccine in newly diagnosed glioma. Looking at the study overall: Every participant had undergone radiotherapy, temozolomide, or both before, and most underwent both.

Libraries were prepared by immunoSEQ multiplex PCR; TCRdb keeps only in-frame clonotypes and omits some of them. The repertoire has tens of thousands of clones, roughly nine tenths of them found once; the top ten carry around 1.5%. Germline values: CDR1 MDHEN, CDR2 SYDVKM. Trimming cost V 5 bases and J 0 bases; bases outside gene matches: 4. The CDR3 is 15 amino acids. Concerning this clone: Its antigen is not identified.

Regarding time point: week 35, safety follow-up. Doses comprised 300 ug of mutant IDH1 20-mer peptide each, plus topical imiquimod. The source is a man aged 40-49 years with glioma. J is TRBJ2-3 and V is TRBV28; TRBD2 aligns across 8 bases. Sample: PBMCs, taken from a glioma patient whose treatment included an IDH1 peptide vaccine. CDR3 bases: TGTGCCAGCAGTAGTCGGGGGGGGAGCACAGATACGCAGTATTTT. The encoded protein is CASSSRGGSTDTQYF. The full variable domain, rest sourced from reference TRBV28 and TRBJ2-3, is DVKVTQSSRYLVKRTGEKVFLECVQDMDHENMFWYRQDPGLGLRLIYFSYDVKMKEKGDIPEGYSVSREKKERFSLILESASTNQTSMYLCASSSRGGSTDTQYFGPGTRLTVL.